The 11 T cell receptor beta chains presented below share a single source sample, sequenced in a study of T cell responses to AZD1222 COVID-19 vaccine. TCRdb's table, derived via immunoSEQ multiplex PCR, lists solely in-frame clones and lacks some. The sample gives 100,000 or so clones, approximately 90% of which show up once; roughly 15% is in the top ten. Sequenced here: peripheral blood, sampled on day 0 of AZD1222 vaccination. All receptors derive from an adult in good health.

The rearrangement joins TRBV19 to TRBJ1-5; D is uncertain. V shed 3 bases and J shed 4 bases, with 7 bases lying between them. This CDR3 has 13 amino acids. Germline assignment: CDR1 LNHDA and CDR2 SQIVND (reference sequence). The CDR3 DNA follows: TGTGCCAGTAGTATGGGTAGAAATCAGCCCCAGCATTTT. This codes for CASSMGRNQPQHF.

In DNA, the CDR3 is TGTGCTAGTGGTTTGGGACAGGGCCCAGAGACCCAGTACTTC. This gives the protein CASGLGQGPETQYF. This rearrangement joins TRBV12-5 to TRBJ2-5, with 7 bases identical to TRBD1. This CDR3 spans 14 amino acids. Trimming took 1 base from V and 4 from J; bases not matched to a gene: 3. CDR1 and CDR2 from the germline V gene are LGHNT and FRNRAP.

The chain employs TRBV25-1 and TRBJ2-2; TRBD2 is a possible D gene (7 bases). Germline CDR1 is MGHDK and CDR2 is SYGVNS. The CDR3 extends over 14 amino acids. The V end was cut by 1 base, the J end by 6 bases, with 9 bases between. CDR3 region: CASSEWGGAGELFF. In nucleotides, the CDR3 is TGTGCCAGCAGTGAATGGGGGGGCGCCGGGGAGCTGTTTTTT.

The J gene is TRBJ2-6, the V gene TRBV7-2; D uncertain. Deletions cut 7 bases from V and 0 bases from J, with 7 bases between. The CDR3 is 14 amino acids. Germline loops: CDR1 SGHTA, CDR2 FQGNSA. This CDR3 reads CASTPNSGANVLTF. The CDR3 nucleotides read TGTGCCAGCACCCCCAACTCTGGGGCCAACGTCCTGACTTTC. Looking up the rest from reference TRBV7-2 and TRBJ2-6 gives the full variable domain: GAGVSQSPSNKVTEKGKDVELRCDPISGHTALYWYRQSLGQGLEFLIYFQGNSAPDKSGLPSDRFSAERTGGSVSTLTIQRTQQEDSAVYLCASTPNSGANVLTFGAGSRLTVL.

This rearrangement joins TRBV4-2 to TRBJ1-2; no reliable D call. The CDR3 spans 16 residues. Germline CDR1 reads LGHNA; CDR2 reads YNFKEQ. Deletions cut 0 bases from V and 7 bases from J, with 18 bases between. This CDR3 reads CASSQERQTVVGGYTF. CDR3 in DNA: TGTGCCAGCAGCCAAGAGAGGCAGACCGTGGTTGGTGGCTACACCTTC.

This CDR3 reads CASSLGSASGGAYNEQFF. CDR3 in DNA: TGTGCCAGCAGCTTAGGATCGGCTAGCGGGGGGGCCTACAATGAGCAGTTCTTC. This chain uses TRBV11-3 with TRBJ2-1; 12 bases are shared with TRBD2. Germline CDR1 SGHNT, CDR2 YENEEA. This CDR3 spans 18 amino acids. Trimming cost V 1 base and J 2 bases; bases outside gene matches: 6.

The chain is built from TRBV6-5 and TRBJ2-3, with 9 bases that match TRBD2. V trimming: 8 bases; J trimming: 1 base; junction bases outside the gene matches: 1. In germline, CDR1 is MNHEY, CDR2 SVGAGI. The CDR3 spans 13 residues. The CDR3 is CASRTSGTDTQYF. Written as DNA, the CDR3 is TGTGCCAGCCGGACTAGCGGCACAGATACGCAGTATTTT.

The V call is TRBV5-6, the J call TRBJ1-5; 10 nucleotides align to TRBD1. J gave up 5 bases and V 5 bases, and 7 bases lay outside the gene matches. This CDR3 is 15 amino acids long. The germline gives CDR1 SGHDT, CDR2 YYEEEE. DNA of the CDR3: TGTGCCAGCAGTCGGGACAGGGGAAGGGATCAGCCCCAGCATTTT. It encodes CASSRDRGRDQPQHF.

The rearrangement uses TRBV4-2 and TRBJ2-3; 12 positions match TRBD2. V lost 0 bases, J lost 7 bases, and 8 bases stayed unmatched. Germline lookup yields CDR1 LGHNA and CDR2 YNFKEQ. The CDR3 length is 17 residues. The chain's CDR3 is CASSQDLLAGGKNTQYF. CDR3 nucleotides: TGTGCCAGCAGCCAAGACCTCCTAGCGGGGGGGAAAAATACGCAGTATTTT.

The chain uses TRBV7-9 and TRBJ2-7; D possibly corresponds to TRBD2 (5 bases). The CDR3 extends over 10 amino acids. The V end lost 11 bases, the J end lost 7 bases, and 12 bases lay between the germline ends. Germline lookup yields CDR1 SEHNR and CDR2 FQNEAQ (reference sequence). The CDR3 sequence: CASGPGEQYF. The CDR3 DNA reads as TGTGCCTCGGGCCCGGGGGAGCAGTACTTC.

The chain combines TRBV27 with TRBJ2-7; tentative D call: TRBD1 (6 bases). Trimming shortened V by 5 bases and J by 2 bases, and 19 bases separated the two germline ends. CDR1 and CDR2 (germline): MNHEY, SMNVEV (reference sequence). This CDR3 is built from 16 residues. In DNA, the CDR3 is TGTGCCAGCAGTCTTAGGGGAACAGGGCCCACCTACGAGCAGTACTTC. Translated: CASSLRGTGPTYEQYF.